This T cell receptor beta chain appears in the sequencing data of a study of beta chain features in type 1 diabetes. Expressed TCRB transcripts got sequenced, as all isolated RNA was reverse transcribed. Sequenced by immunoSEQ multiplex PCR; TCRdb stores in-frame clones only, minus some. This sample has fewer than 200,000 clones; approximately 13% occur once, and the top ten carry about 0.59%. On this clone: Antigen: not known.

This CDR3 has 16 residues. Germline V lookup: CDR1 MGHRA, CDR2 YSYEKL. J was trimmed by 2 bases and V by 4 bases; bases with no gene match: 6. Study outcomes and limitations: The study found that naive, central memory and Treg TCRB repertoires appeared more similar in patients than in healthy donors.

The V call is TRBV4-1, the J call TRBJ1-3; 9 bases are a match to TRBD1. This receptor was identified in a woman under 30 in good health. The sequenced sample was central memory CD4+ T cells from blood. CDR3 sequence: CASSPGQGKTGNTIYF. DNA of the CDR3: TGCGCCAGCAGCCCCGGACAGGGGAAGACTGGAAACACCATATATTTT.